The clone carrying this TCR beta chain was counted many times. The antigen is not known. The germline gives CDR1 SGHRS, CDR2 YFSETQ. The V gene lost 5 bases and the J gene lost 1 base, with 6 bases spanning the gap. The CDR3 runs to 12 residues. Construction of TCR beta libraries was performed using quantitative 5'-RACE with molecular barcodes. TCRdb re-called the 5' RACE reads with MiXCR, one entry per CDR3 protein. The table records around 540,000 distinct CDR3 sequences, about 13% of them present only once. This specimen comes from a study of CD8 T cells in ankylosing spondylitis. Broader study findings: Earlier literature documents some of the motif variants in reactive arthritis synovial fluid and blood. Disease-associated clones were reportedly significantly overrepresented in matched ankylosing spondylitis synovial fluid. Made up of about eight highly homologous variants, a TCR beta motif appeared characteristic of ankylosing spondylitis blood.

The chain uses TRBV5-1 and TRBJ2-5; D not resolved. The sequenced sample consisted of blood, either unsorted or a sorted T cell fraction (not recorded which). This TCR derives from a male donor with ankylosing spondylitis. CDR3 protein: CASRITQETQYF. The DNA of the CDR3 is TGCGCCAGCAGGATTACCCAAGAGACCCAGTACTTC.